This TCR beta chain was identified in a study of blood T cell repertoires in COVID-19. Study as a whole: The samples span acute and convalescent COVID-19 from the United States, Italy and Spain. The cDNA or gDNA used as material had been derived from T cells, B-cell-depleted T cells, or PBMCs.

This CDR3 comprises 14 residues. The germline V and J ends were trimmed by 2 bases and 1 base, with 7 bases remaining between them. Looked up from germline, CDR1 is LGHNT and CDR2 is FRNRAP. Original methodology: Amplification from reference gene primers served as the basis for estimated nucleated cell counts. Produced via immunoSEQ multiplex PCR; TCRdb's table is partial and in-frame only. V and J calls plus clone size are reproduced from that table; the DNA served to infer D and trimming. The top ten hold 5.4% of the sample, which has under 90,000 clones, 87% seen once. The chain uses TRBV12-5 and TRBJ2-3, with no clear D. Sample: peripheral blood. The receptor was isolated from a man aged 55 to 69 with acute or convalescent COVID-19. CDR3 loop: CASGLIVRTDTQYF. CDR3 coding DNA: TGTGCTAGTGGTTTGATAGTTCGCACAGATACGCAGTATTTT.